The 10 T cell receptor beta chains below come from one sample, sequenced in a study of blood T cells in healthy people across ages. It was with a sample-barcoded 5' primer and a J-beta primer mix that a second PCR of about 6 to 11 cycles was run. TCRdb re-analysed the 5' RACE reads in MiXCR, keeping a single row per CDR3 protein. The table shows about 570,000 distinct CDR3 sequences, with around a quarter occurring only once. These sequences were also reported in another study, on T cells of mothers and their children.

Sequenced: blood. The receptors were sampled from a boy aged 2 to 10 in good health.

This chain uses TRBV20-1 with TRBJ2-7; 7 bases map to TRBD1. V was clipped by 3 bases and J by 4 bases; unmatched bases: 12. From germline, CDR1 is DFQATT and CDR2 SNEGSKA (reference sequence). This CDR3 has 15 residues. Here the CDR3 reads CSASRLKQGTYEQYF. The CDR3 DNA follows: TGCAGTGCTAGCCGACTTAAACAGGGGACGTACGAGCAGTACTTC.

In DNA form, the CDR3 reads TGCGCCAGCAGCTCGGACGGCCCAGCTAACTATGGCTACACCTTC. It encodes CASSSDGPANYGYTF. The V and J genes are TRBV5-1 and TRBJ1-2, with no clear D. V gave up 3 bases and J gave up 0 bases, with 12 bases separating them. Germline values: CDR1 SGHRS, CDR2 YFSETQ. The CDR3 has 15 residues.

The V call is TRBV5-5, the J call TRBJ2-3; TRBD2 is a possible D gene (5 bases). Germline V lookup: CDR1 SGHKS, CDR2 YYEKEE (reference sequence). The CDR3 is 14 amino acids. V lost 4 bases to trimming and J lost 9 bases, with 18 bases between them. CDR3 residues: CASSPPHRGPTQYF. The CDR3 region has the DNA TGTGCCAGCAGCCCGCCCCACCGGGGTCCAACGCAGTATTTT.

The rearrangement links TRBV24-1 to TRBJ2-2; D call uncertain. The CDR3 covers 17 residues. Germline V gene sequence: CDR1 KGHDR, CDR2 SFDVKD. Trimming took 5 bases from V and 0 from J, leaving 15 bases between them. CDR3 bases: TGTGCCACCAGTGCCTCTAGGCTATCCGCGAACACCGGGGAGCTGTTTTTT. This encodes CATSASRLSANTGELFF.

A few counts support this clonotype. The chain combines TRBV7-9 with TRBJ2-2; 7 positions agree with TRBD1. Trimming removed 6 bases from V and 0 bases from J; junction bases left unmatched: 10. There are 17 residues in the CDR3. Germline assignment: CDR1 SEHNR and CDR2 FQNEAQ (reference sequence). The DNA for the CDR3 is TGTGCCAGCAGTTCCGGGACAGCTACCGCGAACACCGGGGAGCTGTTTTTT. Translated, it gives CASSSGTATANTGELFF.

This clonotype was seen only a few times. This chain links TRBV10-3 with TRBJ2-3, with TRBD1 identical over 8 bases. The J call may be faulty, since TRBJ2-5 better matches the DNA end. Per the germline V gene, CDR1 is ENHRY and CDR2 is SYGVKD. There are 14 residues in the CDR3. The CDR3 loop reads CAISEGQGVEAQYF. The CDR3 nucleotides read TGTGCCATCAGTGAGGGACAGGGCGTCGAGGCCCAGTACTTC.

V is TRBV5-4 and J is TRBJ1-1; possible D gene TRBD1, 6 bases. Germline CDR1 and CDR2: SGHNT and YYREEE (reference sequence). CDR3 length: 14 residues. V was shortened by 3 bases and J by 1 base, with 10 bases between the two germline ends. The CDR3 nucleotides are TGTGCCAGCAGCTATACAGGGAAGAACACTGAAGCTTTCTTT. Its protein product is CASSYTGKNTEAFF.

The gene calls are TRBV10-3 and TRBJ2-5; 10 bases line up with TRBD2. The CDR3 runs 14 residues. J gave up 3 bases and V 4 bases, and 2 bases lay outside the gene matches. Germline V gives CDR1 ENHRY, CDR2 SYGVKD. The CDR3 is CAISGLAGKETQYF. CDR3 in DNA: TGTGCCATCAGTGGACTAGCGGGTAAAGAGACCCAGTACTTC.

This clonotype was counted a few times. The chain recombines TRBV14 with TRBJ2-2; D call uncertain. CDR3 length equals 14 residues. V was trimmed by 4 bases and J by 2 bases, leaving 8 bases between them. The germline V gene has CDR1 SGHDN and CDR2 FVKESK. CDR3 DNA: TGTGCCAGCAGCCCGACTGGAAACACCGGGGAGCTGTTTTTT. Protein sequence: CASSPTGNTGELFF.

V usage is TRBV21-1 and J usage is TRBJ1-1; whether TRBD1, the table's D call, matches the DNA was not checked. TRBV21-1 is described as a pseudogene. The CDR3 has 18 residues. The CDR3 DNA follows: TGTGCCAGCAGCAAAGCAGGGACAGCTTGGGGGTCGAACACTGAAGCTTTCTTT. Translated, it gives CASSKAGTAWGSNTEAFF.